This TCR beta chain emerged from a study of blood T cell repertoires in COVID-19. Study summary: Sample material is recorded as cDNA or gDNA derived from T cells, B-cell-depleted T cells, or PBMCs.

Researchers sorted participants into cohorts using their self-reported clinical history. Resolution of symptoms, clearance, or two negative PCRs was present in recovered Cohort 3 donors. There are 13 residues in the CDR3. Trimming shortened V by 5 bases and J by 0 bases, and 7 bases separated the two germline ends. Germline lookup yields CDR1 SEHNR and CDR2 FQNEAQ (reference sequence). Using immunoSEQ multiplex PCR, the repertoire was profiled, and TCRdb retains in-frame clones only, with some absent. The data hold fewer than 300,000 clones, with under 90% observed a single time. The receptor was derived from a man between 18 and 29 years old who had recovered from COVID-19. The sample was PBMCs or T cells enriched from blood (not recorded which). J is TRBJ1-1 and V is TRBV7-9; D gene uncertain. The CDR3 reads CASSPTVNTEAFF. CDR3 in DNA: TGTGCCAGCAGCCCGACTGTGAACACTGAAGCTTTCTTT.